The next 8 T cell receptor beta chains were all read from a single sample in a study of beta chain features in type 1 diabetes. Sequenced material consisted of expressed TCRB transcripts (all of the isolated RNA was reverse transcribed). Libraries were prepared by immunoSEQ multiplex PCR; TCRdb keeps only in-frame clonotypes and omits some of them. The table includes approximately 730,000 clones, roughly 13% detected once. No antigen is known for these receptors. General study results and limits: All four CD4+ subsets from Type 1 diabetes patients carried moderately but significantly shorter TCRB CDR3s.

The sequencing sample was made of naive CD4+ T cells from blood. These receptors all stem from a young man with type 1 diabetes.

The table lists this clone with a few counts. The chain carries TRBV4-1 and TRBJ2-3; TRBD1 is a possible D gene (6 bases). The CDR3 extends over 16 amino acids. V lost 0 bases and J lost 2, with 12 bases in between. Germline V gene data show CDR1 as MGHRA and CDR2 as YSYEKL. The CDR3 nucleotides read TGCGCCAGCAGCCAAGACCCAGGGGTGGCCACAGATACGCAGTATTTT. Protein sequence: CASSQDPGVATDTQYF.

V is TRBV30 and J is TRBJ1-2, with 9 bases lining up with TRBD1. The CDR3 covers 13 residues. In germline, CDR1 is GTSNPN, CDR2 SVGIG (reference sequence). Trimming at V came to 8 bases and at J to 5 bases, leaving 9 bases not matched to a gene. The CDR3 region has the DNA TGTGCCCTTCCCCGGACAGGGGTTTATGGCTACACCTTC. This translates into CALPRTGVYGYTF.

The chain combines TRBV7-3 with TRBJ1-3; no clear D gene. This CDR3 has 15 residues. Germline CDR1 is SGHTA and CDR2 is FQGTGA. With 2 bases removed from V and 1 base from J, the gap between germline ends came to 9 bases. Written as DNA, the CDR3 is TGTGCCAGCAGCTTAGGCAGCATTTCTGGAAACACCATATATTTT. Its protein is CASSLGSISGNTIYF.

For the CDR3, the DNA is TGTGCCAGCAGTTACGGGGGGATCTATGGCTACACCTTC. This encodes CASSYGGIYGYTF. The chain is built from TRBV6-5 and TRBJ1-2; possible D gene TRBD1, 5 bases. Between the trimmed V and J ends, which lost 2 bases and 4 bases, there was a span of 8 bases. CDR1 and CDR2 (germline): MNHEY, SVGAGI. The CDR3 covers 13 residues.

This clone showed up just a few times. This chain's CDR3 is CSVHNPNQPQHF. CDR3 in DNA: TGCAGCGTCCATAACCCGAATCAGCCCCAGCATTTT. The V and J genes are TRBV29-1 and TRBJ1-5, with D uncertain. The CDR3 extends over 12 amino acids. Germline-derived CDR1 and CDR2 are SQVTM and ANQGSEA. Trimming removed 6 bases at V and 4 bases at J, with 10 bases between.

The chain uses TRBV5-1 and TRBJ2-3, with 13 bases identical to TRBD2. The germline V gene has CDR1 SGHRS and CDR2 YFSETQ. The V gene end was trimmed by 4 bases and the J gene end by 4 bases; junction bases not matched to a gene: 3. The CDR3 length is 15 residues. This CDR3 reads CASSEGLAGPDTQYF. The CDR3 region has the DNA TGCGCCAGCAGCGAGGGACTAGCGGGACCAGATACGCAGTATTTT.

The chain combines TRBV27 with TRBJ1-5, with TRBD1 matching over 9 bases. The V segment lost 5 bases and the J segment 3 bases; nucleotides outside the gene matches: 11. The V gene's germline CDR1 is MNHEY and CDR2 SMNVEV (reference sequence). The CDR3 contains 17 residues. The chain's CDR3 is CASSPGQGRISNQPQHF. The CDR3 nucleotides are TGTGCCAGCAGTCCCGGACAGGGGCGGATTTCCAATCAGCCCCAGCATTTT.

The rearrangement uses TRBV6-5 and TRBJ1-4; D gene unclear. The CDR3 runs 13 residues. V was clipped by 11 bases and J by 8 bases, with 18 bases between them. Germline CDR1 MNHEY, CDR2 SVGAGI. DNA for the CDR3: TGTGCCTCCCGGGGTAGGGATGAGGAAAAACTGTTTTTT. Residues: CASRGRDEEKLFF.